This paragraph covers one T cell receptor (beta chain) sequence. Method: immunoSEQ multiplex PCR; TCRdb's copy keeps in-frame clones and lacks some. The sample has 190,000 or so clones, 85% to 95% seen once. Germline-derived CDR1 and CDR2 are KGHSH and LQKENI. CDR3 size: 12 residues. Between the trimmed V and J ends, which lost 3 bases and 2 bases, there was a span of 4 bases. The sample comes from a study of control samples from healthy donors and cancer patients. The sequencing input was blood. This chain connects TRBV18 to TRBJ2-5; D not certain. The sequence was obtained from a man younger than 30 in good health. The CDR3: CASSPRQETQYF. CDR3 coding DNA: TGTGCCAGCTCACCGAGACAAGAGACCCAGTACTTC.